A single sample is the source of the 17 T cell receptor beta chains below, sequenced in a study of Ad26.COV2.S vaccination and SARS-CoV-2 variants (dated by TCRdb to about 2021). The library was produced with the immunoSEQ multiplex PCR assay. Sourced from immuneACCESS, this table was stored by TCRdb with only in-frame sequences that have V and J called. A share of the clones is absent; for the studies checked, an unresolved V gene accounts for under half, and the remainder has no known explanation. The sample profile shows approximately 400,000 clones; approximately 81% of them were found once. The ten largest clones take up 3% to 4% of the sample. This sample's treatment or condition label indicates: 15 to 20 received Ad26.COV2.S at low or high dose, single or two shots; about 5 received placebo; per-sample allocation not given. Repertoires of vaccine and placebo recipients were sequenced from samples taken on day 63 after the first injection.

The specimen was peripheral blood, collected in a trial of Ad26.COV2.S vaccine versus placebo. The source is a person between 18 and 65 years old who received the Ad26.COV2.S COVID-19 vaccine or a placebo.

This chain's CDR3 is CASSRDRDSYTF. In DNA, the CDR3 is TGCGCCAGCAGTCGCGACAGGGACAGCTACACCTTC. The chain joins TRBV5-1 to TRBJ1-2; 7 bases match TRBD1. This CDR3 contains 12 residues. The V gene end was trimmed by 5 bases and the J gene end by 9 bases; junction bases not matched to a gene: 7. Germline values: CDR1 SGHRS, CDR2 YFSETQ.

The chain combines TRBV6-2 or TRBV6-3 with TRBJ1-1, with TRBD1 as a possible D gene (5 bases). V was shortened by 1 base and J by 1 base, with 7 bases between the two germline ends. The CDR3 extends over 14 amino acids. Germline values: CDR1 MNHEY, CDR2 SVGEGT. CDR3 DNA sequence: TGTGCCAGCAGTTACTGGGGGACGAACACTGAAGCTTTCTTT. Its translation: CASSYWGTNTEAFF.

The rearrangement uses TRBV19 and TRBJ1-1; D gene uncertain. Germline V lookup: CDR1 LNHDA, CDR2 SQIVND (reference sequence). Deletions cut 2 bases from V and 5 bases from J, with 12 bases between. The CDR3 is 14 amino acids. CDR3 bases: TGTGCCAGTAGTATAATTGGGGTGACGACTGAAGCTTTCTTT. It is translated as CASSIIGVTTEAFF.

J is TRBJ1-5 and V is TRBV4-2; D unresolved. This CDR3 has 15 residues. Trimming removed 0 bases at V and 4 bases at J, with 10 bases between. Germline assignment: CDR1 LGHNA and CDR2 YNFKEQ. The CDR3 DNA follows: TGTGCCAGCAGCCAAGATGTCCCAATGAATCAGCCCCAGCATTTT. Translation gives CASSQDVPMNQPQHF.

V and J are TRBV5-1 and TRBJ2-3; the D gene is possibly TRBD2 (5 bases). Between the trimmed V and J ends, which lost 0 bases and 4 bases, there was a span of 12 bases. Germline lookup yields CDR1 SGHRS and CDR2 YFSETQ. The CDR3 consists of 15 residues. This chain's CDR3 is CASSLGAALADTQYF. CDR3 sequence (DNA): TGCGCCAGCAGCTTGGGGGCAGCACTAGCAGATACGCAGTATTTT.

This clone was seen a handful of times. This sequence joins TRBV16 and TRBJ2-5, with 8 bases that match TRBD2. CDR1 and CDR2 (germline): KGHSY, FQNENV. With 0 bases clipped from V and 2 bases from J, the junction kept 5 bases outside the gene matches. The CDR3 has 16 residues. This CDR3 reads CASSQSRRGVQETQYF. The CDR3 coding sequence is TGTGCCAGCAGCCAATCGAGGCGGGGGGTGCAAGAGACCCAGTACTTC. Full variable domain (remainder filled in from reference TRBV16 and TRBJ2-5): GEEVAQTPKHLVRGEGQKAKLYCAPIKGHSYVFWYQQVLKNEFKFLISFQNENVFDETGMPKERFSAKCLPNSPCSLEIQATKLEDSAVYFCASSQSRRGVQETQYFGPGTRLLVL.

Worth noting for this clone: Other DNA sequences in this specimen translate into the identical CDR3. The rearrangement uses TRBV12-3 or TRBV12-4 and TRBJ1-2; D not certain. The CDR3 is made up of 13 amino acids. Trimming cost V 0 bases and J 2 bases, with 4 bases left between them. CDR3 DNA: TGTGCCAGCAGTTTAGCGGGAAACTATGGCTACACCTTC. Translating it yields CASSLAGNYGYTF.

CDR3 protein: CASSESIGELFF. DNA for the CDR3: TGCGCCAGCAGTGAGTCGATTGGGGAGCTGTTTTTT. J is TRBJ2-2 and V is TRBV10-1; D not certain. V lost 0 bases and J 8 bases, leaving 4 bases between the germline ends. The CDR3 is 12 residues long. The germline gives CDR1 WNHNN, CDR2 SYGVQD (reference sequence).

In DNA form, the CDR3 reads TGTGCCACCAAACTAGCGGGAGGTCTGGAGACCCAGTACTTC. Protein sequence: CATKLAGGLETQYF. The chain joins TRBV6-5 to TRBJ2-5; TRBD2 matches 12 bases. Germline V gene sequence: CDR1 MNHEY, CDR2 SVGAGI. The CDR3 totals 14 residues. Trimming cost V 10 bases and J 5 bases; bases outside gene matches: 8.

This clone was seen only once. This chain joins TRBV3-1 (or the pseudogene TRBV3-2) and TRBJ2-7, with 13 bases lining up with TRBD2. CDR3 length equals 17 residues. V dropped 1 base and J dropped 6; count of bases not matched to a gene: 9. Germline V lookup: CDR1 LGHDT, CDR2 YNNKEL (reference sequence). The CDR3 DNA reads TGTGCCAGCAGCCAAGGGGCCCGGACTAGCGGGAGTAGCGAGCAGTACTTC. This codes for CASSQGARTSGSSEQYF.

This chain uses TRBV19 with TRBJ2-1; D may be TRBD1 or TRBD2 (6 bases each). The CDR3 is 16 amino acids. CDR1 and CDR2 (germline): LNHDA, SQIVND (reference sequence). V was pared by 5 bases and J by 4 bases, with 18 bases between. In DNA form, the CDR3 reads TGTGCCAGTAGTTTAATAAACGGGGGCTTGTACAATGAGCAGTTCTTC. This encodes CASSLINGGLYNEQFF.

The chain couples TRBV11-3 to TRBJ2-3; 8 nucleotides agree with TRBD1. There are 15 residues in the CDR3. The trim removed 4 bases at V and 0 bases at J, leaving 3 bases unmatched. The germline CDR1 and CDR2 sequences are SGHNT and YENEEA. The CDR3 spells CASSSRTGSTDTQYF. CDR3 DNA sequence: TGTGCCAGCAGCTCCCGGACAGGGAGCACAGATACGCAGTATTTT.

The V call is TRBV23-1, the J call TRBJ2-3; either TRBD1 or TRBD2 may supply D (7 bases each). TRBV23-1 is labeled an ORF, and its function is uncertain. There are 19 residues in the CDR3. The ends were cut back, 2 bases at V and 6 bases at J, with 27 bases in the middle. The CDR3, as DNA: TGCGCCAGCAGTCAAACAGGCGGGCGTAGGGAGGGGGCTTGGGATACGCAGTATTTT. Its translation: CASSQTGGRREGAWDTQYF.

This clone was observed a handful of times. This specimen includes other DNA sequences encoding the same CDR3. V usage is TRBV5-1 and J usage is TRBJ2-5, with D tentatively TRBD1 or TRBD2 (6 bases each). Trimming pared 1 base from V and 3 bases from J, leaving 10 bases between. The CDR3 has 14 amino acids. In germline, CDR1 is SGHRS, CDR2 YFSETQ. CDR3 residues: CASSLSGGEETQYF. CDR3 DNA: TGCGCCAGCAGCTTGTCCGGGGGCGAAGAGACCCAGTACTTC.

This rearrangement joins TRBV24-1 to TRBJ1-5, with no clear D. The germline CDR1 and CDR2 sequences are KGHDR and SFDVKD. V dropped 4 bases and J dropped 6 bases, with 12 bases sitting between them. This CDR3 contains 14 residues. In DNA, the CDR3 is TGTGCCACCAGTGAAACTGGGAGGAGTCAGCCCCAGCATTTT. Translating gives CATSETGRSQPQHF.

This clone was counted between two and nine times. CDR3 residues: CASSYTGTGTYGYTF. The CDR3, as DNA: TGTGCCAGCAGTTACACAGGGACAGGGACTTATGGCTACACCTTC. V is TRBV6-2 or TRBV6-3 and J is TRBJ1-2; 9 bases line up with TRBD1. CDR1 and CDR2 (germline): MNHEY, SVGEGT. J gave up 5 bases and V 2 bases, and 6 bases lay outside the gene matches. The CDR3 runs to 15 residues.

The sample holds one count of this clone. DNA for the CDR3: TGTGCCAGCAGCCATACTGGACAGGGCAGTTCACCCCTCCACTTT. Translation: CASSHTGQGSSPLHF. The chain recombines TRBV3-1 (or the pseudogene TRBV3-2) with TRBJ1-6; 8 bases are a match to TRBD1. With 3 bases clipped from V and 9 bases from J, the junction kept 7 bases outside the gene matches. Germline V gene lookup returns CDR1 LGHDT and CDR2 YNNKEL (reference sequence). The CDR3 consists of 15 residues.